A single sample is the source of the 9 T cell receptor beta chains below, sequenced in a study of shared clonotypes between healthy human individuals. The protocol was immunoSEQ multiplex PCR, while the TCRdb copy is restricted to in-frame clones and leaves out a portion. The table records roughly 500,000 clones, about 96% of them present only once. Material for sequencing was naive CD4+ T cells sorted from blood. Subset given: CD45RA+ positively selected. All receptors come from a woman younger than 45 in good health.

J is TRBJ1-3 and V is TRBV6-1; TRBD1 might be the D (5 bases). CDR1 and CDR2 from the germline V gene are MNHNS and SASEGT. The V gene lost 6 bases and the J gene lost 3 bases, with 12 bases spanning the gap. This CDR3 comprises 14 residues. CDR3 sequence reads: CASRPQGIGNTIYF. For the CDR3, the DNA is TGTGCCAGCAGACCTCAGGGAATTGGAAACACCATATATTTT.

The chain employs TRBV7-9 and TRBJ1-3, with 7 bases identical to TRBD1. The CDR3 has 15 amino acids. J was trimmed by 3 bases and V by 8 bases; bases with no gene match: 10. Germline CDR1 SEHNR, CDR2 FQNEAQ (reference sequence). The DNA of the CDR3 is TGTGCCAGCGGCAAGACAGGGAAGATTGGAAACACCATATATTTT. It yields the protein CASGKTGKIGNTIYF.

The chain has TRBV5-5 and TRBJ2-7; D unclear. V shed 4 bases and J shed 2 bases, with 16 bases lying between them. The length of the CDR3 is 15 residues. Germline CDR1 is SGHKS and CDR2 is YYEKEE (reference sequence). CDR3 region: CASSPESPTPYEQYF. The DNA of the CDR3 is TGTGCCAGCAGCCCGGAGTCGCCTACCCCCTACGAGCAGTACTTC.

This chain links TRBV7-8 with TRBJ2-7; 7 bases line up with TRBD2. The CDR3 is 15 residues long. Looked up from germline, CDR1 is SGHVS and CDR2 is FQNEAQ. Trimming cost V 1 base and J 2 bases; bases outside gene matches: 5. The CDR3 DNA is TGTGCCAGCAGCTTAGTCCGAGCGGGGACCTACGAGCAGTACTTC. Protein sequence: CASSLVRAGTYEQYF. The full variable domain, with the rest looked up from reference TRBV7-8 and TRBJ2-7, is GAGVSQSPRYKVAKRGQDVALRCDPISGHVSLFWYQQALGQGPEFLTYFQNEAQLDKSGLPSDRFFAERPEGSVSTLKIQRTQQEDSAVYLCASSLVRAGTYEQYFGPGTRLTVT.

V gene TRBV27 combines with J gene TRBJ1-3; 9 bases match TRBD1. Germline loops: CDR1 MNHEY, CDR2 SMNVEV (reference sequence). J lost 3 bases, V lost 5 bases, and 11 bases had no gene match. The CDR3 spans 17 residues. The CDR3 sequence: CASSGWTGAGSGNTIYF. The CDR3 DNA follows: TGTGCCAGCAGTGGTTGGACAGGGGCAGGGAGTGGAAACACCATATATTTT.

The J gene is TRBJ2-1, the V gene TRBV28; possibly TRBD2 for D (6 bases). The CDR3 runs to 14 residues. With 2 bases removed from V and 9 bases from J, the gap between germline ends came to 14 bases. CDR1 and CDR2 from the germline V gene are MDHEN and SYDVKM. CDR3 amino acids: CASSLVDYNAEQFF. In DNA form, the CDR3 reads TGTGCCAGCAGTTTAGTGGACTACAATGCTGAGCAGTTCTTC. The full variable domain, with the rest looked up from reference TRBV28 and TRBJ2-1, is DVKVTQSSRYLVKRTGEKVFLECVQDMDHENMFWYRQDPGLGLRLIYFSYDVKMKEKGDIPEGYSVSREKKERFSLILESASTNQTSMYLCASSLVDYNAEQFFGPGTRLTVL.

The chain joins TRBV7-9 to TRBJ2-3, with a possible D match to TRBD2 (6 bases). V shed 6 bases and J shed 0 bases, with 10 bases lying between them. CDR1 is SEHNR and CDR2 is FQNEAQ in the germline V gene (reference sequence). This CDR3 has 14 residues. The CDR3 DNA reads TGTGCCAGCAGTCCGAGCGGGAGCACAGATACGCAGTATTTT. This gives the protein CASSPSGSTDTQYF. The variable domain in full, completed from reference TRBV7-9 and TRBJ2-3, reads DTGVSQNPRHKITKRGQNVTFRCDPISEHNRLYWYRQTLGQGPEFLTYFQNEAQLEKSRLLSDRFSAERPKGSFSTLEIQRTEQGDSAMYLCASSPSGSTDTQYFGPGTRLTVL.

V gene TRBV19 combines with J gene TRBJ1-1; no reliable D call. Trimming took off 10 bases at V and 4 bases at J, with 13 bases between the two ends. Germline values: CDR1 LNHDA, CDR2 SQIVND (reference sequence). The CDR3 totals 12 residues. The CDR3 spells CATDKAGTEAFF. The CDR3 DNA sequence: TGTGCCACCGACAAGGCTGGCACTGAAGCTTTCTTT.

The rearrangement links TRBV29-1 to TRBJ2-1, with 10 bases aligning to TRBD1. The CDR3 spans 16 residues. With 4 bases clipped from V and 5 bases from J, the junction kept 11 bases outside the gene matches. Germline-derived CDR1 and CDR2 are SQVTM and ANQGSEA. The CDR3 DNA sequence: TGCAGCGTTGCCCGGGACAGGGGTAATCCTAACAATGAGCAGTTCTTC. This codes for CSVARDRGNPNNEQFF.